This T cell receptor (beta chain) was observed in a study of T cell repertoires in cytomegalovirus infection (dated 2019 in TCRdb). Background for the entire study: The HLA type of each donor mattered for the analysis, because public TCR beta signatures pointed to carriage of CMV infection along with the matching HLA type. Beyond this particular receptor, the publication reports: Carriers of CMV infection plus the relevant HLA type were discriminated by the cumulative frequency of public TCR beta family members in the study cohort and in an independent roughly 400-donor cohort. The ex vivo response was dominated by HLA-C-restricted CMV-specific TCR beta clonotypes, and the single most frequent clonotype in two of eight donors was supplied by these HLA-C-restricted clonotypes.

With respect to this clonotype: What antigen it recognizes has not been identified. No quality values exist for individual bases; no much larger clone is one base distant.

Sequencing used an Illumina HiSeq 1500. TCRdb reanalyzed the raw reads on its own, using fastp at Q25 for trimming and MiXCR for clone calling, and kept in-frame beta chains. Each entry is one CDR3 protein sequence, shown with its most common DNA and genes. Across this sample there are roughly 230,000 distinct CDR3 sequences, with about 15% seen only once. The ten largest make up more than 45% of the sample. The CDR3 spans 16 residues, from the cysteine through the phenylalanine. The entry retains the CDR3 DNA only, 48 bases that are in frame from base 1. CDR1 and CDR2, looked up from the germline V gene, are SGHTA and FQGTGA. The V and J ends are trimmed by 4 bases and 8 bases, leaving 23 bases between them.

The clonotype comes from a human donor in good health (CMV status not recorded). Some clones in this sample may be carry-over from other donors' samples. The chain couples TRBV7-3 to TRBJ1-2; the D gene lacks a confident call. Material for sequencing was CD8+ T cells from PBMCs. In nucleotides, the sequence is TGTGCCAGCAGCTCCACCCCTATGTCATGGGCGTACGGCTACACCTTC. This codes for CASSSTPMSWAYGYTF.